These 22 T cell receptor beta chains were all obtained from the same sample, sequenced in a study of CD8 T cells in Susac syndrome. An input of about 0.5 to 1 ug of RNA was subjected to reverse transcription using random hexamers. TCRdb processed the immunoSEQ multiplex PCR reads anew with MiXCR; each CDR3 protein has one entry. Here the sample spans fewer than 85,000 distinct CDR3 sequences, roughly 95% being singletons. Sequenced sample: CD8+ T cells from PBMCs. The receptors originated from a human donor with Susac syndrome.

The chain is built from TRBV10-3 and TRBJ2-7; TRBD2 is a possible D gene (7 bases). The CDR3 is made up of 13 amino acids. Germline CDR1 is ENHRY and CDR2 is SYGVKD. The germline V and J ends were trimmed by 11 bases and 0 bases, with 14 bases remaining between them. Written as DNA, the CDR3 is TGTGCCGCCCGGGGGGACACCTCCTACGAGCAGTACTTC. This gives the protein CAARGDTSYEQYF.

The chain joins TRBV7-9 to TRBJ2-2, with 12 bases identical to TRBD1. With V trimmed by 5 bases and J by 8 bases, 6 bases remained unmatched. The CDR3 sequence is 15 residues long. Germline V gene lookup returns CDR1 SEHNR and CDR2 FQNEAQ (reference sequence). The CDR3 bases are TGTGCCAGCAGCCCGGGACAGGGGGCGATGGGGGAGCTGTTTTTT. It specifies CASSPGQGAMGELFF.

The gene calls are TRBV7-6 and TRBJ2-1, with TRBD2 matching over 11 bases. The germline V gene encodes CDR1 SGHVS and CDR2 FNYEAQ. This CDR3 spans 14 amino acids. Trimming took 3 bases from V and 8 from J; bases not matched to a gene: 3. CDR3 nucleotides: TGTGCCAGCAGCTTTAGCGGGGGGGCCCATGAGCAGTTCTTC. The encoded protein is CASSFSGGAHEQFF.

This clonotype was recorded once. V gene TRBV16 combines with J gene TRBJ2-7; D unresolved. V was cut by 2 bases and J by 7 bases, with 6 bases left in between. Germline CDR1 KGHSY, CDR2 FQNENV. The CDR3 contains 11 residues. CDR3 in DNA: TGTGCCAGCAGCCAAGCTGGTGAGCAGTACTTC. Its translation is CASSQAGEQYF.

The V gene is TRBV5-6, the J gene TRBJ2-5; no clear D. Germline V gene sequence: CDR1 SGHDT, CDR2 YYEEEE. The CDR3 is 14 residues long. V gave up 0 bases and J gave up 3 bases, with 9 bases separating them. Here the CDR3 DNA reads TGTGCCAGCAGCTTGGTTTCCCTTAAAGAGACCCAGTACTTC. It yields the protein CASSLVSLKETQYF.

The chain links TRBV5-1 to TRBJ2-7, with D hard to call. Between the trimmed V and J ends, which lost 7 bases and 4 bases, there was a span of 12 bases. Germline loops: CDR1 SGHRS, CDR2 YFSETQ. This CDR3 region has 12 residues. CDR3 sequence: CASSSEKYEQYF. The CDR3 coding sequence is TGCGCCAGCTCCTCGGAGAAGTACGAGCAGTACTTC.

The chain links TRBV24-1 to TRBJ2-3; 9 positions match TRBD2. After removal of 5 bases from V and 7 bases from J, the junction contained 12 bases not matched to a gene. The CDR3 is made up of 16 amino acids. CDR1 and CDR2 (germline): KGHDR, SFDVKD. The CDR3 nucleotides read TGTGCCACCAGTGGAGCCAGCCTAGCGGGGAAGAATACGCAGTATTTT. It codes for CATSGASLAGKNTQYF.

The table lists this clonotype with a few counts. The gene calls are TRBV5-1 and TRBJ1-2; TRBD1 matches 8 bases. The ends lost 0 bases at V and 4 bases at J; junction bases unmatched: 11. Looked up from germline, CDR1 is SGHRS and CDR2 is YFSETQ. The CDR3 runs to 17 residues. Here the CDR3 DNA reads TGCGCCAGCAGCTTGGAGAGTCCCGACAGGGGCGGCTATGGCTACACCTTC. Protein product: CASSLESPDRGGYGYTF.

This chain links TRBV12-3 or TRBV12-4 with TRBJ2-5, with TRBD1 as a possible D gene (5 bases). The V gene lost 4 bases and the J gene lost 1 base, with 10 bases spanning the gap. This CDR3 region has 14 residues. The CDR3 bases are TGTGCCAGCAGTTACAGGCGAATCCAAGAGACCCAGTACTTC. Translation gives CASSYRRIQETQYF.

This clonotype has a single count. The chain has TRBV5-1 and TRBJ1-6, with no clear D. CDR1 is SGHRS, CDR2 YFSETQ, per germline. The CDR3 runs to 15 residues. V lost 0 bases, J lost 0 bases, and 4 bases lay in between. CDR3 sequence reads: CASSLESSYNSPLHF. For the CDR3, the DNA is TGCGCCAGCAGCTTGGAGAGCTCCTATAATTCACCCCTCCACTTT.

V usage is TRBV9 and J usage is TRBJ2-1; perhaps TRBD1 as D (6 bases). Trimming removed 0 bases at V and 1 base at J, with 14 bases between. Germline V lookup: CDR1 SGDLS, CDR2 YYNGEE. This CDR3 comprises 17 residues. The CDR3 protein is CASSVGSGVSSYNEQFF. CDR3 nucleotide sequence: TGTGCCAGCAGCGTAGGGTCAGGGGTTTCGTCCTACAATGAGCAGTTCTTC.

The chain employs TRBV11-2 and TRBJ2-7; D tentatively reads TRBD1 or TRBD2 (5 bases each). CDR1 is SGHAT, CDR2 FQNNGV, per germline. V lost 5 bases and J lost 3, with 14 bases in between. The CDR3 is made up of 14 amino acids. This CDR3 is CASSVTGTRYEQYF. The DNA for the CDR3 is TGTGCCAGCAGCGTTACGGGGACCCGCTACGAGCAGTACTTC.

The chain couples TRBV7-9 to TRBJ2-6, with D hard to call. There are 18 residues in the CDR3. The germline gives CDR1 SEHNR, CDR2 FQNEAQ (reference sequence). V was cut by 1 base and J by 0 bases, with 13 bases left in between. CDR3 bases: TGTGCCAGCAGCTTAGTGGGCAGCGTGAGCTCTGGGGCCAACGTCCTGACTTTC. It specifies CASSLVGSVSSGANVLTF.

The rearrangement uses TRBV27 and TRBJ2-1; possibly TRBD2 for D (6 bases). Germline V gives CDR1 MNHEY, CDR2 SMNVEV (reference sequence). The length of the CDR3 is 14 residues. V dropped 8 bases and J dropped 5 bases, with 16 bases sitting between them. The DNA of the CDR3 is TGTGCCAGCGGCCCCGGGGGTGGAAACAATGAGCAGTTCTTC. Translation gives CASGPGGGNNEQFF.

CDR3 DNA: TGTGCCAGCAGTCAGACAAGGGCCAGCACTGAAGCTTTCTTT. Its translation is CASSQTRASTEAFF. This chain uses TRBV28 with TRBJ1-1; no clear D. There are 14 residues in the CDR3. Trimming stripped 5 bases from V and 4 bases from J, with 14 bases between. Germline loops: CDR1 MDHEN, CDR2 SYDVKM.

This clonotype was seen a single time. The CDR3 spells CSVDIRGRNVDTEAFF. The CDR3 nucleotides are TGCAGCGTTGATATTAGGGGCCGGAACGTGGACACTGAAGCTTTCTTT. The rearrangement uses TRBV29-1 and TRBJ1-1, with TRBD1 as a possible D gene (5 bases). Trimming took 3 bases from V and 3 from J, leaving 20 bases between them. Germline V gives CDR1 SQVTM, CDR2 ANQGSEA. The CDR3 runs to 16 residues.

The genes are TRBV5-1 and TRBJ2-3; TRBD2 matches 7 bases. From germline, CDR1 is SGHRS and CDR2 YFSETQ. V gave up 4 bases and J gave up 2 bases; unmatched junction bases: 7. The CDR3 length is 15 residues. The CDR3 spells CASSPGTTLTDTQYF. Written as DNA, the CDR3 is TGCGCCAGCAGCCCCGGGACTACTCTCACAGATACGCAGTATTTT.

This chain connects TRBV2 to TRBJ2-5; maybe TRBD2 (6 bases). Germline V gene lookup returns CDR1 SNHLY and CDR2 FYNNEI. This CDR3 has 12 amino acids. Trimming removed 8 bases from V and 7 bases from J, with 14 bases in between. Written as DNA, the CDR3 is TGTGCCAGCCTGGGGGACTCGGGGACCCAGTACTTC. Protein sequence: CASLGDSGTQYF.

This chain connects TRBV6-6 to TRBJ1-2; a weak D match, TRBD1 (6 bases). Germline CDR1 MNHNY, CDR2 SVGAGI (reference sequence). Trimming removed 6 bases at V and 6 bases at J, with 14 bases between. There are 13 residues in the CDR3. CDR3: CASRARGPDGYTF. CDR3 DNA sequence: TGTGCCAGCAGGGCCCGGGGGCCCGATGGCTACACCTTC.

The chain uses TRBV5-6 and TRBJ2-7; 7 nucleotides match TRBD1. V shed 3 bases, J shed 0 bases, and the junction held 3 bases outside the gene matches. Per germline, CDR1 SGHDT and CDR2 YYEEEE. The CDR3 spans 14 residues. The CDR3 protein is CASSSQGVSYEQYF. As DNA, the CDR3 is TGTGCCAGCAGCTCTCAGGGGGTCTCCTACGAGCAGTACTTC.

The chain links TRBV9 to TRBJ2-3; TRBD2 matches at 10 bases. The germline gives CDR1 SGDLS, CDR2 YYNGEE. CDR3 length: 16 residues. J was trimmed by 2 bases and V by 3 bases; bases with no gene match: 6. The CDR3, as DNA: TGTGCCAGCAGCGGATTAGCGGGGGGATTCACAGATACGCAGTATTTT. This codes for CASSGLAGGFTDTQYF.

The CDR3 sequence: CASRGKKGGEQFF. The DNA for the CDR3 is TGTGCCAGCAGGGGCAAGAAGGGGGGTGAGCAGTTCTTC. The V and J genes are TRBV12-3 or TRBV12-4 and TRBJ2-1; D is tentatively TRBD1 or TRBD2 (6 bases each). The CDR3 extends over 13 amino acids. Trimming pared 6 bases from V and 9 bases from J, leaving 15 bases between.